These T cell receptor beta chains were read from a single sample in a study of identical twins. TCRdb reprocessed the 5' RACE reads with MiXCR, giving one entry per CDR3 protein. The repertoire holds approximately 630,000 distinct CDR3 sequences, around 7.5% seen once, with roughly 1.5% in the top ten. These records were also assigned to another study, of yellow fever vaccine responses in identical twins.

The specimen was PBMCs. Receptor source: a woman in her late teens or twenties in good health. CDR3s include the opening cysteine and the closing phenylalanine or tryptophan. A D gene is named only where the DNA matches it firmly. Some rows have no size entry. The others give once, few or many, or a class for an expanded clone.

cdr3_aa: CASSGRLAPRNEQFF; cdr3_nt: TGTGCCAGCAGCGGGCGACTAGCCCCTCGCAATGAGCAGTTCTTC; v_call: TRBV7-8; d_call: TRBD2; cdr3_length: 15; clone_size: .; j_call: TRBJ2-1
cdr3_aa: CASSLPGTSSTDTQYF; cdr3_nt: TGTGCCAGCAGCTTGCCCGGGACATCAAGCACAGATACGCAGTATTTT; v_call: TRBV5-6; d_call: .; cdr3_length: 16; clone_size: .; j_call: TRBJ2-3
cdr3_aa: CASSADLGGSGNTIYF; cdr3_nt: TGTGCCAGCAGTGCCGACCTAGGGGGCTCTGGAAACACCATATATTTT; v_call: TRBV2; d_call: .; cdr3_length: 16; clone_size: few; j_call: TRBJ1-3
cdr3_aa: CATSPRGQGNSPLHF; cdr3_nt: TGTGCCACCAGCCCAAGGGGACAGGGAAATTCACCCCTCCACTTT; v_call: TRBV15; d_call: TRBD1; cdr3_length: 15; clone_size: .; j_call: TRBJ1-6
cdr3_aa: CASSFRERPYEQYF; cdr3_nt: TGTGCCAGCAGTTTCCGGGAGAGGCCCTACGAGCAGTACTTC; v_call: TRBV12-3/TRBV12-4; d_call: .; cdr3_length: 14; clone_size: many; j_call: TRBJ2-7
cdr3_aa: CASSQDMADSYNEQFF; cdr3_nt: TGTGCCAGCAGCCAAGATATGGCGGACAGCTACAATGAGCAGTTCTTC; v_call: TRBV3-1; d_call: .; cdr3_length: 16; clone_size: .; j_call: TRBJ2-1
cdr3_aa: CSARERGHSRSEQYF; cdr3_nt: TGCAGTGCTAGAGAGAGGGGCCATAGTAGGTCCGAGCAGTACTTC; v_call: TRBV20-1; d_call: .; cdr3_length: 15; clone_size: .; j_call: TRBJ2-7
cdr3_aa: CASSLTGLQETQYF; cdr3_nt: TGTGCCAGCAGCTTAACAGGGCTGCAAGAGACCCAGTACTTC; v_call: TRBV5-5; d_call: .; cdr3_length: 14; clone_size: .; j_call: TRBJ2-5
cdr3_aa: CASSYSQRSKNIQYF; cdr3_nt: TGTGCCAGCAGTTACTCGCAGAGATCCAAAAACATTCAGTACTTC; v_call: TRBV6-5; d_call: .; cdr3_length: 15; clone_size: many; j_call: TRBJ2-4
cdr3_aa: CASSQDLGARIYSGANVLTF; cdr3_nt: TGTGCCAGCAGCCAAGATCTTGGGGCCAGGATATACTCTGGGGCCAACGTCCTGACTTTC; v_call: TRBV4-2; d_call: .; cdr3_length: 20; clone_size: .; j_call: TRBJ2-6
cdr3_aa: CASSLSGSMYNEQFF; cdr3_nt: TGCGCCAGCAGCCTTAGCGGGAGCATGTACAATGAGCAGTTCTTC; v_call: TRBV5-1; d_call: TRBD2; cdr3_length: 15; clone_size: .; j_call: TRBJ2-1
cdr3_aa: CSVELDTSDEQYF; cdr3_nt: TGCAGCGTTGAACTGGACACTAGTGACGAGCAGTACTTC; v_call: TRBV29-1; d_call: .; cdr3_length: 13; clone_size: .; j_call: TRBJ2-7
cdr3_aa: CASQPQGYDSPLHF; cdr3_nt: TGTGCCAGCCAACCTCAGGGGTATGATTCACCCCTCCACTTT; v_call: TRBV5-6; d_call: .; cdr3_length: 14; clone_size: few; j_call: TRBJ1-6
cdr3_aa: CASSRDRRTEAFF; cdr3_nt: TGTGCCAGCAGCCGCGACAGGAGAACTGAAGCTTTCTTT; v_call: TRBV12-3/TRBV12-4; d_call: .; cdr3_length: 13; clone_size: many; j_call: TRBJ1-1
cdr3_aa: CASNRGSYNEQFF; cdr3_nt: TGTGCCAGCAACCGGGGCTCCTACAATGAGCAGTTCTTC; v_call: TRBV3-1; d_call: .; cdr3_length: 13; clone_size: .; j_call: TRBJ2-1
cdr3_aa: CASSFSDRNTEAFF; cdr3_nt: TGTGCCAGCAGCTTCTCGGACAGGAACACTGAAGCTTTCTTT; v_call: TRBV3-1; d_call: .; cdr3_length: 14; clone_size: many; j_call: TRBJ1-1
cdr3_aa: CASKGSGYQETQYF; cdr3_nt: TGTGCCAGCAAGGGATCGGGGTACCAAGAGACCCAGTACTTC; v_call: TRBV28; d_call: .; cdr3_length: 14; clone_size: few; j_call: TRBJ2-5
cdr3_aa: CATSKVPSGRSGPNEQFF; cdr3_nt: TGTGCCACCAGCAAGGTTCCTAGCGGGAGATCGGGACCCAATGAGCAGTTCTTC; v_call: TRBV15; d_call: TRBD2; cdr3_length: 18; clone_size: .; j_call: TRBJ2-1
cdr3_aa: CASSRQGSYGYTF; cdr3_nt: TGTGCCAGCAGTAGACAGGGCAGCTATGGCTACACCTTC; v_call: TRBV12-3/TRBV12-4; d_call: TRBD1; cdr3_length: 13; clone_size: many; j_call: TRBJ1-2
cdr3_aa: CASSEYLGQGRSGANVLTF; cdr3_nt: TGTGCCAGCAGTGAATATTTGGGGCAGGGACGCTCTGGGGCCAACGTCCTGACTTTC; v_call: TRBV25-1; d_call: .; cdr3_length: 19; clone_size: many; j_call: TRBJ2-6
cdr3_aa: CASSRRGSNTGELFF; cdr3_nt: TGTGCCAGCAGCAGGCGGGGGTCGAACACCGGGGAGCTGTTTTTT; v_call: TRBV9; d_call: TRBD2; cdr3_length: 15; clone_size: many; j_call: TRBJ2-2
cdr3_aa: CASSTGQILGNTIYF; cdr3_nt: TGTGCCAGCAGCACGGGACAGATCCTAGGAAACACCATATATTTT; v_call: TRBV12-3/TRBV12-4; d_call: TRBD1; cdr3_length: 15; clone_size: .; j_call: TRBJ1-3
cdr3_aa: CASSGDTYNEQFF; cdr3_nt: TGCGCCAGCAGCGGGGACACTTACAATGAGCAGTTCTTC; v_call: TRBV5-1; d_call: .; cdr3_length: 13; clone_size: many; j_call: TRBJ2-1
cdr3_aa: CSARVVGQETQYF; cdr3_nt: TGCAGTGCTAGAGTGGTGGGCCAAGAGACCCAGTACTTC; v_call: TRBV20-1; d_call: .; cdr3_length: 13; clone_size: .; j_call: TRBJ2-5
cdr3_aa: CASSPRRDSGGELFF; cdr3_nt: TGTGCCAGCTCACCAAGGAGGGATAGCGGCGGGGAGCTGTTTTTT; v_call: TRBV18; d_call: .; cdr3_length: 15; clone_size: few; j_call: TRBJ2-2
cdr3_aa: CSAIRVGDTQYF; cdr3_nt: TGCAGTGCTATCAGGGTAGGAGATACGCAGTATTTT; v_call: TRBV20-1; d_call: .; cdr3_length: 12; clone_size: many; j_call: TRBJ2-3
cdr3_aa: CATSISAGTQYF; cdr3_nt: TGTGCCACCAGCATATCAGCGGGGACGCAGTATTTT; v_call: TRBV15; d_call: TRBD2; cdr3_length: 12; clone_size: .; j_call: TRBJ2-3
cdr3_aa: CASRWTDNTEAFF; cdr3_nt: TGTGCCAGCAGGTGGACCGATAACACTGAAGCTTTCTTT; v_call: TRBV6-1; d_call: .; cdr3_length: 13; clone_size: .; j_call: TRBJ1-1
cdr3_aa: CSVEVLIVGKSGYTEAFF; cdr3_nt: TGCAGCGTTGAAGTTTTAATTGTTGGAAAGAGTGGGTACACTGAAGCTTTCTTT; v_call: TRBV29-1; d_call: .; cdr3_length: 18; clone_size: .; j_call: TRBJ1-1
cdr3_aa: CSATQGPTNEKLFF; cdr3_nt: TGCAGTGCCACACAGGGTCCAACTAATGAAAAACTGTTTTTT; v_call: TRBV20-1; d_call: .; cdr3_length: 14; clone_size: .; j_call: TRBJ1-4
cdr3_aa: CASSQPGQGATNTGELFF; cdr3_nt: TGTGCCAGCAGTCAGCCGGGACAGGGGGCTACGAACACCGGGGAGCTGTTTTTT; v_call: TRBV6-1; d_call: TRBD1; cdr3_length: 18; clone_size: few; j_call: TRBJ2-2
cdr3_aa: CASGTPYGQGRSNYGYTF; cdr3_nt: TGTGCTAGTGGTACCCCCTACGGACAGGGGAGGTCTAACTATGGCTACACCTTC; v_call: TRBV12-5; d_call: TRBD1; cdr3_length: 18; clone_size: .; j_call: TRBJ1-2
cdr3_aa: CASSLRGDPYEQYF; cdr3_nt: TGTGCCAGCAGTTTAAGAGGGGACCCCTACGAGCAGTACTTC; v_call: TRBV27; d_call: .; cdr3_length: 14; clone_size: few; j_call: TRBJ2-7
cdr3_aa: CASSFVRSSGGAIEQFF; cdr3_nt: TGTGCCAGCAGCTTCGTACGTTCTAGCGGGGGGGCCATTGAGCAGTTCTTC; v_call: TRBV5-5; d_call: TRBD2; cdr3_length: 17; clone_size: few; j_call: TRBJ2-1
cdr3_aa: CASSPSGKYEQYF; cdr3_nt: TGCGCCAGCAGCCCTAGCGGAAAATACGAGCAGTACTTC; v_call: TRBV4-1; d_call: TRBD2; cdr3_length: 13; clone_size: few; j_call: TRBJ2-7
cdr3_aa: CSAHSGEGRPDTQYF; cdr3_nt: TGCAGTGCTCACTCCGGGGAGGGCCGGCCAGATACGCAGTATTTT; v_call: TRBV20-1; d_call: TRBD2; cdr3_length: 15; clone_size: .; j_call: TRBJ2-3
cdr3_aa: CASSRDPGELFF; cdr3_nt: TGCGCCAGCAGCAGGGACCCCGGGGAGCTGTTTTTT; v_call: TRBV5-1; d_call: .; cdr3_length: 12; clone_size: many; j_call: TRBJ2-2
cdr3_aa: CASSLNWGSTDTQYF; cdr3_nt: TGCGCCAGCAGCTTAAATTGGGGAAGCACAGATACGCAGTATTTT; v_call: TRBV5-1; d_call: .; cdr3_length: 15; clone_size: .; j_call: TRBJ2-3
cdr3_aa: CASRGTAGKGYEQYF; cdr3_nt: TGTGCCAGCAGAGGCACAGCGGGAAAGGGGTACGAGCAGTACTTC; v_call: TRBV2; d_call: TRBD2; cdr3_length: 15; clone_size: few; j_call: TRBJ2-7